This T cell receptor beta chain was profiled in a study of T cell repertoires in cytomegalovirus infection. Study-level background: Peptides in the study included HLA-C-restricted and HLA-B-restricted CMV epitopes. It can be stated that public TCR beta signatures indicated CMV infection as well as a matching HLA type.

MiXCR, run by TCRdb on the reads, gives a single entry per CDR3 protein. The table has approximately 1,000,000 distinct CDR3 sequences, around 30% seen once; the top ten hold about 14%. This clonotype has more than one count but fewer than ten. Its antigen is unidentified. Trimming took 6 bases from V and 5 from J; bases not matched to a gene: 5. CDR3 length equals 13 residues. The TCR originated in a human donor in good health (CMV status not recorded). Some clones in this sample may be carry-over from other donors' samples. The input for sequencing was cultured CD8+ T cells from PBMCs, taken from culture after CMV antigen stimulation. This sequence joins TRBV12-3 or TRBV12-4 and TRBJ2-7; 9 bases fit TRBD1. The CDR3 spells CASSPRQGDEQYF. DNA for the CDR3: TGTGCCAGCAGCCCCCGACAGGGGGACGAGCAGTACTTC.